The rows below give T cell receptor beta chains drawn from one sample of a study of blood T cell repertoires in COVID-19. TCRdb's table, derived via immunoSEQ multiplex PCR, lists solely in-frame clones and lacks some. This sample has roughly 430,000 clones; more than 70% occur once, and the top ten carry about 1.5%. The sequenced sample consisted of PBMCs or T cells enriched from blood (not recorded which). The origin of the receptors is a woman aged 18-35 years who had been exposed to COVID-19. The CDR3 runs from the conserved cysteine through the conserved F or W. The order of the fields is clone size, V gene, J gene, D gene, CDR3 DNA, CDR3 protein. A D gene is named only where the DNA matches it firmly. Size is stated for part of the rows, as once, few or many counts, or as a class when the clone is expanded.

>-|TRBV29-1|TRBJ2-7|-
TGCAGCGTTGATCAGGGCTCCTACGAGCAGTACTTC
CSVDQGSYEQYF
>-|TRBV30|TRBJ1-1|-
TGTGCCTGGAGTGTACTAAAGAACACTGAAGCTTTCTTT
CAWSVLKNTEAFF
>-|TRBV24-1|TRBJ2-3|TRBD1
TGTGCCACCAGTGACCTAGGGGACAGGGGGCCAAATACGCAGTATTTT
CATSDLGDRGPNTQYF
>few|TRBV30|TRBJ1-6|TRBD1
TGTGCCTGGAGCGAGGGACAGGGGAGTTTTGTTAATTCACCCCTCCACTTT
CAWSEGQGSFVNSPLHF
>-|TRBV18|TRBJ2-6|-
TGTGCCAGCTCACCCCCTCCCGCAGGGCCGGGGGCCAACGTCCTGACTTTC
CASSPPPAGPGANVLTF
>few|TRBV9|TRBJ2-3|TRBD1
TGTGCCAGCAGCGTCAGGGGGTTCCGGGGAGATACGCAGTATTTT
CASSVRGFRGDTQYF
>-|TRBV25-1|TRBJ2-5|TRBD2
TGTGCCAGCAGTGAATATGGGGCGGGGGGCTCGAGAGGAGAGACCCAGTACTTC
CASSEYGAGGSRGETQYF
>-|TRBV2|TRBJ2-3|-
TGTGCCGGCAGTGAATTTGGGCCCGGGGGTACAGATACGCAGTATTTT
CAGSEFGPGGTDTQYF
>few|TRBV27|TRBJ1-5|TRBD1
TGTGCCAGCAGTTCCGGGACAGGGTCTAGAGGACCCCAGCATTTT
CASSSGTGSRGPQHF
>-|TRBV2|TRBJ2-2|-
TGTGCCAGCAGTGAGACAAGAAACACCGGGGAGCTGTTTTTT
CASSETRNTGELFF
>-|TRBV3-1/TRBV3-2|TRBJ2-7|-
TGTGCCAGCAGCCAAGGGACAGACTCCTACGAGCAGTACTTC
CASSQGTDSYEQYF
>-|TRBV7-8|TRBJ2-7|-
TGTGCCAGCAGCTTAGTTAGCGGTCGGACGTACGAGCAGTACTTC
CASSLVSGRTYEQYF
>-|TRBV4-2|TRBJ2-7|-
TGTGCCAGCAGCCAAGAGATCACCGGACTTCCCTCCTACGAGCAGTACTTC
CASSQEITGLPSYEQYF
>-|TRBV5-4|TRBJ1-1|-
TGTGCCAGCAGCTTCCCAAGCGGAAACACTGAAGCTTTCTTT
CASSFPSGNTEAFF
>few|TRBV2|TRBJ1-4|TRBD1
TGTGCCAGCACAGGGGGTACAACTAATGAAAAACTGTTTTTT
CASTGGTTNEKLFF
>-|TRBV27|TRBJ1-1|TRBD1
TGTGCCAGCAGTTTATACGACAGGGTCGATGAAGCTTTCTTT
CASSLYDRVDEAFF
>-|TRBV6-4|TRBJ2-1|TRBD1
TGTGCCAGCAGTGGTGACAGGGGACTTGTTCATGAGCAGTTCTTC
CASSGDRGLVHEQFF
>few|TRBV7-2|TRBJ1-2|-
TGTGCCAGCAGCCAGATTGCCTATGGCTACACCTTC
CASSQIAYGYTF
>-|TRBV19|TRBJ2-1|-
TGTGCCAGTAGCCTAGGGCGGGAAAGCAATGAGCAGTTCTTC
CASSLGRESNEQFF
>-|TRBV11-3|TRBJ2-2|TRBD2
TGTGCCAGCAGCCCTCCGGTCAGCGGGAGTACCGGGGAGCTGTTTTTT
CASSPPVSGSTGELFF
>-|TRBV3-1/TRBV3-2|TRBJ2-7|-
TGTGCCAGCAGCCAACGAGCACTCGAGCAGTACTTC
CASSQRALEQYF
>few|TRBV19|TRBJ2-7|TRBD1
TGTGCCAGTGACCCAACCGGGACAGGGGCCAGGAACGAGCAGTACTTC
CASDPTGTGARNEQYF